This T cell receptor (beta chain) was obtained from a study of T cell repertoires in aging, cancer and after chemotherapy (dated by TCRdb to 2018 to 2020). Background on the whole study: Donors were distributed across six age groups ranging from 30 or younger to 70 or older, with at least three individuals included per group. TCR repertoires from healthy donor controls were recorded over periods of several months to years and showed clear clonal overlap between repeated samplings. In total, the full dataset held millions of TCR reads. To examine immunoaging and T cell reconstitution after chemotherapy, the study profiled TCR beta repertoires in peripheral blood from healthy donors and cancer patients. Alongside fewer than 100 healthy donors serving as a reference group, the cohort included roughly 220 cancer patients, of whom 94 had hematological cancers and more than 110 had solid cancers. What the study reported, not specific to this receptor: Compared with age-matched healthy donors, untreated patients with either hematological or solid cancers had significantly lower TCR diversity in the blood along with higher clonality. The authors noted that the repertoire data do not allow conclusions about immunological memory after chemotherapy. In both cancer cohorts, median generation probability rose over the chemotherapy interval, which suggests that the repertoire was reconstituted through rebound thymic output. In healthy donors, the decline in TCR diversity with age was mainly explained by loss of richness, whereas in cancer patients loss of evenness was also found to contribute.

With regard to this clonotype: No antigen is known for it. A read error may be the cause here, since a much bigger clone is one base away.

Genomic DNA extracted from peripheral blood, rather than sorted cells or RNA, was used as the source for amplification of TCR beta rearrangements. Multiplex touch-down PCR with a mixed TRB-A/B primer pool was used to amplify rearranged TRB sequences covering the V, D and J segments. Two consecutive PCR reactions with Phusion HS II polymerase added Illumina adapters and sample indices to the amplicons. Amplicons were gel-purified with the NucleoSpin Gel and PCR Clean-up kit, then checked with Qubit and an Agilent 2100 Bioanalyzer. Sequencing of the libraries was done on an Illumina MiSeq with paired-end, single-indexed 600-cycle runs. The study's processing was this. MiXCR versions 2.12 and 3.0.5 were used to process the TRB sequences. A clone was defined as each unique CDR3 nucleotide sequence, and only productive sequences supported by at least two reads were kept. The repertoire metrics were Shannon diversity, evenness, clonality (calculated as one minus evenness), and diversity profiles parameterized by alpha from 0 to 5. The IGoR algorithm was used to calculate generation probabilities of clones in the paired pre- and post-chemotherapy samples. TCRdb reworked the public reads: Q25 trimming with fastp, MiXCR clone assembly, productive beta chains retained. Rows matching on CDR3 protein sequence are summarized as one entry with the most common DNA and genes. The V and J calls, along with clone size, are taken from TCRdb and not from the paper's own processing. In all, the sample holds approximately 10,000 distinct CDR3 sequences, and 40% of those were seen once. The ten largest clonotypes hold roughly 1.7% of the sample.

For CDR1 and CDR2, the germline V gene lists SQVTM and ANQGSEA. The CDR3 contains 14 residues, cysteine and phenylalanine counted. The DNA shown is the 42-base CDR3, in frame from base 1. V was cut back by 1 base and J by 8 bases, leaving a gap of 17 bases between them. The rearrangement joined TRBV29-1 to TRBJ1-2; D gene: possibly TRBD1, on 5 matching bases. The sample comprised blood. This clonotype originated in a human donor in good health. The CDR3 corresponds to CSVEVRQWNWGYTF. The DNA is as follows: TGCAGCGTTGAAGTGAGACAGTGGAATTGGGGCTACACCTTC.